These 21 T cell receptor beta chains came from one sample sequenced in a study of T cells in localized non-small cell lung cancer. Assay: immunoSEQ multiplex PCR; the TCRdb copy retains only in-frame clones and omits some. The sample has tens of thousands of clones, about 88% seen once. The material sequenced was peripheral blood, taken before any cancer treatment. The receptors here all came from a male donor older than 55 with stage I squamous cell lung carcinoma.

This chain joins TRBV10-2 and TRBJ2-1, with 13 nucleotides matching TRBD2. The CDR3 is made up of 15 amino acids. With V trimmed by 6 bases and J by 4 bases, 3 bases remained unmatched. Germline V gene lookup returns CDR1 WSHSY and CDR2 SAAADI. CDR3 coding DNA: TGCGCCAGCAGGAAGGGACTAGCGGGATACAATGAGCAGTTCTTC. Translation gives CASRKGLAGYNEQFF.

This clone showed up just a few times. This rearrangement joins TRBV6-5 to TRBJ1-2, with D tentatively TRBD1 (5 bases). The CDR3 sequence is 14 residues long. V lost 2 bases and J lost 2, with 9 bases in between. Germline V gives CDR1 MNHEY, CDR2 SVGAGI. The CDR3 nucleotides read TGTGCCAGCAGTTACGGGGCAGGGAACTATGGCTACACCTTC. Translating it yields CASSYGAGNYGYTF.

This chain joins TRBV7-9 and TRBJ2-6; unclear D gene. The length of the CDR3 is 15 residues. V gave up 5 bases and J gave up 0 bases, with 8 bases separating them. CDR1 is SEHNR and CDR2 is FQNEAQ in the germline V gene (reference sequence). The CDR3, as DNA: TGTGCCAGCAGCGACTCGAACTCTGGGGCCAACGTCCTGACTTTC. It is translated as CASSDSNSGANVLTF.

In DNA form, the CDR3 reads TGTGCCAGCAGCTTCGCCATCTCCTACGAGCAGTACTTC. Its protein product is CASSFAISYEQYF. This chain links TRBV7-2 with TRBJ2-7; D gene unclear. Trimming took off 3 bases at V and 0 bases at J, with 6 bases between the two ends. The V gene's germline CDR1 is SGHTA and CDR2 FQGNSA. This CDR3 spans 13 amino acids.

This chain uses TRBV5-4 with TRBJ2-2; no reliable D call. Germline V gene data show CDR1 as SGHNT and CDR2 as YYREEE (reference sequence). V lost 0 bases, J lost 2 bases, and 8 bases lay in between. This CDR3 is built from 15 residues. CDR3 protein: CASSLGGTNTGELFF. The CDR3 DNA reads TGTGCCAGCAGCTTGGGGGGTACAAACACCGGGGAGCTGTTTTTT.

The J gene is TRBJ2-1, the V gene TRBV5-6; no reliable D call. Germline lookup yields CDR1 SGHDT and CDR2 YYEEEE. Trimming removed 6 bases from V and 1 base from J, with 14 bases in between. This CDR3 contains 15 residues. The DNA of the CDR3 is TGTGCCAGCACCTTCGGACGGGTTTCCTACAATGAGCAGTTCTTC. Residues: CASTFGRVSYNEQFF.

V gene TRBV4-2 combines with J gene TRBJ1-2; D possibly corresponds to TRBD1 (6 bases). This CDR3 is 14 amino acids long. V was trimmed by 0 bases and J by 7 bases, leaving 12 bases between them. CDR1 is LGHNA, CDR2 YNFKEQ, per germline. CDR3 sequence: CASSQDHRAGGYTF. The CDR3 DNA reads TGTGCCAGCAGCCAAGACCACAGGGCGGGTGGCTACACCTTC.

This sequence joins TRBV5-4 and TRBJ2-2; 13 positions agree with TRBD2. The CDR3 length is 17 residues. V shed 4 bases, J shed 5 bases, and the junction held 8 bases outside the gene matches. Germline loops: CDR1 SGHNT, CDR2 YYREEE (reference sequence). The CDR3 here is CASSPAGTSGITGELFF. CDR3 coding DNA: TGTGCCAGCAGCCCTGCCGGGACTAGCGGGATAACCGGGGAGCTGTTTTTT.

This sequence joins TRBV6-1 and TRBJ1-2; D is undetermined. V gave up 1 base and J gave up 8 bases, with 14 bases separating them. Germline CDR1 is MNHNS and CDR2 is SASEGT. The CDR3 has 14 amino acids. CDR3 DNA sequence: TGTGCCAGCAGTGAAGGGCGGAACGCGGGAGGCTACACCTTC. Translated: CASSEGRNAGGYTF.

The chain links TRBV7-2 to TRBJ1-2, with 11 bases lining up with TRBD1. The V gene's germline CDR1 is SGHTA and CDR2 FQGNSA. The CDR3 length is 15 residues. V dropped 3 bases and J dropped 6; count of bases not matched to a gene: 6. In nucleotides, the CDR3 is TGTGCCAGCAGCTTGGCCGGGACAGGGGGACATGGCTACACCTTC. Protein product: CASSLAGTGGHGYTF.

The genes are TRBV10-3 and TRBJ2-7, with D tentatively TRBD1 (6 bases). V lost 7 bases to trimming and J lost 3 bases, with 10 bases between them. Germline lookup yields CDR1 ENHRY and CDR2 SYGVKD. The length of the CDR3 is 12 residues. DNA for the CDR3: TGTGCCATCACCCCGACAGGCTACGAGCAGTACTTC. This translates into CAITPTGYEQYF.

The chain joins TRBV28 to TRBJ1-3, with D possibly TRBD1 on 6 matching bases. CDR3 length equals 17 residues. Germline lookup yields CDR1 MDHEN and CDR2 SYDVKM. The V end was cut by 6 bases, the J end by 0 bases, with 18 bases between. The CDR3 region is CASRPGQGGPSGNTIYF. The CDR3 DNA reads TGTGCCAGCAGACCGGGACAAGGGGGGCCCTCTGGAAACACCATATATTTT.

J is TRBJ1-1 and V is TRBV20-1; D possibly corresponds to TRBD1 (5 bases). The V end was cut by 3 bases, the J end by 10 bases, with 12 bases between. The CDR3 loop spans 11 amino acids. CDR1 is DFQATT, CDR2 SNEGSKA, per germline (reference sequence). The CDR3 reads CSASHQRGAFF. CDR3 DNA sequence: TGCAGTGCTAGTCATCAAAGGGGAGCTTTCTTT.

In its sample, this clone was seen a few times. The chain recombines TRBV7-2 with TRBJ1-2, with TRBD1 as a possible D gene (5 bases). CDR3 length: 14 residues. CDR1 SGHTA and CDR2 FQGNSA come from the germline V gene. V gave up 1 base and J gave up 6 bases, with 12 bases separating them. The CDR3 sequence: CASSLETRGDGYTF. The CDR3 bases are TGTGCCAGCAGCTTAGAGACCCGAGGGGATGGCTACACCTTC.

V usage is TRBV7-2 and J usage is TRBJ1-1; 9 bases map to TRBD1. The CDR3 runs to 14 residues. The germline V gene has CDR1 SGHTA and CDR2 FQGNSA. V dropped 0 bases and J dropped 8; count of bases not matched to a gene: 4. The CDR3 coding sequence is TGTGCCAGCAGCTTAGCACAGGGGGCGACCGAAGCTTTCTTT. This gives the protein CASSLAQGATEAFF.

The chain joins TRBV29-1 to TRBJ2-1; TRBD2 agrees at 9 bases. The junction had 5 bases not matched to a gene; V was cut back by 4 bases and J by 7 bases. The germline V gene encodes CDR1 SQVTM and CDR2 ANQGSEA. This CDR3 spans 13 amino acids. CDR3 in DNA: TGCAGCGTTGGGCTAGCGGGGTGGAATGAGCAGTTCTTC. This translates into CSVGLAGWNEQFF.

V is TRBV18 and J is TRBJ2-1, with no clear D. Trimming shortened V by 5 bases and J by 6 bases, and 14 bases separated the two germline ends. Germline CDR1 KGHSH, CDR2 LQKENI. This CDR3 has 14 amino acids. CDR3 residues: CASSSYGSGNEQFF. The CDR3 DNA reads as TGTGCCAGCTCATCCTACGGGTCGGGCAATGAGCAGTTCTTC.

This chain links TRBV30 with TRBJ1-1, with D uncertain. Germline CDR1 GTSNPN, CDR2 SVGIG (reference sequence). Trimming cost V 1 base and J 4 bases, with 13 bases left between them. This CDR3 is built from 14 residues. The CDR3 DNA is TGTGCCTGGAGTGAACCCCCAGGAGTCACTGAAGCTTTCTTT. Its translation is CAWSEPPGVTEAFF.

Here the CDR3 reads CASSPQGGSDQPQHF. Here the CDR3 DNA reads TGCGCCAGCAGCCCCCAGGGAGGAAGTGATCAGCCCCAGCATTTT. The V and J genes are TRBV5-1 and TRBJ1-5; tentatively, D is TRBD1 (5 bases). CDR1 SGHRS and CDR2 YFSETQ come from the germline V gene. The CDR3 contains 15 residues. V lost 4 bases and J lost 5, with 16 bases in between.

The J gene is TRBJ2-1, the V gene TRBV7-2; 12 nucleotides match TRBD1. This CDR3 spans 19 amino acids. Germline lookup yields CDR1 SGHTA and CDR2 FQGNSA. V was clipped by 5 bases and J by 2 bases; unmatched bases: 13. The CDR3 DNA is TGTGCCAGCAGCCGGGGGTCGGGACAGGGGGCCGGGCCCTACAATGAGCAGTTCTTC. As protein: CASSRGSGQGAGPYNEQFF. Full variable domain (remainder filled in from reference TRBV7-2 and TRBJ2-1): GAGVSQSPSNKVTEKGKDVELRCDPISGHTALYWYRQSLGQGLEFLIYFQGNSAPDKSGLPSDRFSAERTGGSVSTLTIQRTQQEDSAVYLCASSRGSGQGAGPYNEQFFGPGTRLTVL.

This chain joins TRBV18 and TRBJ2-3, with D perhaps assigned TRBD1 or TRBD2 (5 bases each). Trimming shortened V by 4 bases and J by 5 bases, and 16 bases separated the two germline ends. The CDR3 contains 15 residues. Germline V gene sequence: CDR1 KGHSH, CDR2 LQKENI. The CDR3 loop is CASSRDLGEGDTQYF. CDR3 nucleotide sequence: TGTGCCAGCTCACGGGACCTAGGAGAGGGAGATACGCAGTATTTT.